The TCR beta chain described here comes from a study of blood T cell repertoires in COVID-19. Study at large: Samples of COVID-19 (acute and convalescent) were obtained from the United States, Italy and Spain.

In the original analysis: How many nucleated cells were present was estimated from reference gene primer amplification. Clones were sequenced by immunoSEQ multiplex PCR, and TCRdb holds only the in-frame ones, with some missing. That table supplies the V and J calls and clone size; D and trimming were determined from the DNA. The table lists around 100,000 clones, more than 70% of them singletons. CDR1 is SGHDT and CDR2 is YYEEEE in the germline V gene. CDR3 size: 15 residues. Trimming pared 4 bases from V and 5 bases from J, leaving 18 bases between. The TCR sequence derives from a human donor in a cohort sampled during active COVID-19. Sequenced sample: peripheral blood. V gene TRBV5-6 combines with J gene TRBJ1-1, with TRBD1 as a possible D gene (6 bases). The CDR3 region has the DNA TGTGCCAGCAGCACACTAGACAGGAAGGGGACTGAAGCTTTCTTT. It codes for CASSTLDRKGTEAFF.